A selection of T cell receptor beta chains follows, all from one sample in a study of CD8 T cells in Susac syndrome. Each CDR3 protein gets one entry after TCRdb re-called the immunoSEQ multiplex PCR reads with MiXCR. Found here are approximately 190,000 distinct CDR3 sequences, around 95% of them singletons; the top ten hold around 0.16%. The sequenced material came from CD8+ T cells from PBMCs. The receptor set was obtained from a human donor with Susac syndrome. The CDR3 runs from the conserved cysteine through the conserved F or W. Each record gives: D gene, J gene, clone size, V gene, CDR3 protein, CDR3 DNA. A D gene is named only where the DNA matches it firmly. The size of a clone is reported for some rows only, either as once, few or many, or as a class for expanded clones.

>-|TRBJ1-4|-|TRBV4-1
CASSQDDRGVVEKLFF
TGCGCCAGCAGCCAAGATGATCGGGGTGTCGTTGAAAAACTGTTTTTT
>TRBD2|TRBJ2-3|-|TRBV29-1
CSVDLADSTDTQYF
TGCAGCGTTGACCTAGCGGATAGCACAGATACGCAGTATTTT
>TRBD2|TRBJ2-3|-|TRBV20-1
CSASLAGGQADTQYF
TGCAGTGCTAGCCTAGCGGGAGGGCAGGCAGATACGCAGTATTTT
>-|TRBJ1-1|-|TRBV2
CASSEGRDTEAFF
TGTGCCAGCAGTGAAGGCAGAGACACTGAAGCTTTCTTT
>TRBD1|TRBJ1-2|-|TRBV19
CASSIRGSYGYTF
TGTGCCAGTAGCATCAGGGGGTCCTATGGCTACACCTTC
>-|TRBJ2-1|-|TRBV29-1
CSVEYSDGTLYNEQFF
TGCAGCGTTGAGTATTCCGATGGGACCCTATACAATGAGCAGTTCTTC
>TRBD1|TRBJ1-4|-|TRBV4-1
CASSQAFRDRLNEKLFF
TGCGCCAGCAGCCAAGCATTCCGGGACAGACTTAATGAAAAACTGTTTTTT
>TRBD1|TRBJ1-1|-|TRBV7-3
CASSEDRMNTEAFF
TGTGCCAGCAGCGAGGACAGGATGAACACTGAAGCTTTCTTT
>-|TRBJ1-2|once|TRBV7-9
CASSFSGMLGYGYTF
TGTGCCAGCAGCTTTAGTGGGATGTTGGGCTATGGCTACACCTTC
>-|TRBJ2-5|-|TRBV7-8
CASSYRDYQETQYF
TGTGCCAGCAGCTACCGGGACTACCAAGAGACCCAGTACTTC
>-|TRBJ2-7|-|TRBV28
CASSLPHSYEQYF
TGTGCCAGCAGTCTTCCGCACTCCTACGAGCAGTACTTC
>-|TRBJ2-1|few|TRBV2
CASSLTGSYNEQFF
TGTGCCAGCAGTCTGACAGGCTCCTACAATGAGCAGTTCTTC
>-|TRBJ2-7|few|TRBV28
CASSLSPGYEQYF
TGTGCCAGCAGTTTATCCCCGGGGTACGAGCAGTACTTC
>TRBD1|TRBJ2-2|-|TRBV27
CASSLYGTGNTGELFF
TGTGCCAGCAGTTTATACGGGACAGGGAACACCGGGGAGCTGTTTTTT
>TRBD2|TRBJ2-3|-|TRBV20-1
CSATRLARTSTDTQYF
TGCAGTGCCACCCGACTAGCGAGAACCTCTACAGATACGCAGTATTTT
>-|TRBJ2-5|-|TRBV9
CASSGRGGKETQYF
TGTGCCAGCAGCGGAAGGGGGGGGAAAGAGACCCAGTACTTC
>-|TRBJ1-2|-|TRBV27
CASSLSAGPYGYTF
TGTGCCAGCAGTTTATCTGCAGGGCCCTATGGCTACACCTTC
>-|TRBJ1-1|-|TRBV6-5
CASSYFRQDTEAFF
TGTGCCAGCAGTTACTTCCGGCAGGACACTGAAGCTTTCTTT
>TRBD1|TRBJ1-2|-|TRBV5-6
CASSTTGRGYTF
TGTGCCAGCAGCACGACAGGGAGAGGCTACACCTTC
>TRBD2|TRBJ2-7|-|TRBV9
CASSAGTNPYEQYF
TGTGCCAGCAGCGCGGGGACTAACCCCTACGAGCAGTACTTC
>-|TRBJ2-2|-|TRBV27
CASSLWDKSGELFF
TGTGCCAGCAGTTTATGGGACAAGAGCGGGGAGCTGTTTTTT
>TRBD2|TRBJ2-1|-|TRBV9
CASSPGLAGLGNEQFF
TGTGCCAGCAGCCCCGGACTAGCGGGACTCGGCAATGAGCAGTTCTTC
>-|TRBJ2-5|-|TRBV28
CASSFNAWAGAETQYF
TGTGCCAGCAGTTTCAATGCATGGGCAGGGGCAGAGACCCAGTACTTC
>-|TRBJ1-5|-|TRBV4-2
CASSLQRHQPQHF
TGTGCCAGCAGCCTACAGAGGCATCAGCCCCAGCATTTT
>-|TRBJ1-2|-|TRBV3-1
CASSQEATEVLYGYTF
TGTGCCAGCAGCCAAGAGGCAACAGAGGTTCTCTATGGCTACACCTTC
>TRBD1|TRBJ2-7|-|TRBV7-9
CASSSEMDRARYEQYF
TGTGCCAGCAGCTCTGAAATGGACAGGGCTCGGTACGAGCAGTACTTC
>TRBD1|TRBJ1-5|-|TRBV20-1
CSAGLGQGLGPQHF
TGCAGTGCCGGTCTGGGACAGGGGCTGGGGCCCCAGCATTTT
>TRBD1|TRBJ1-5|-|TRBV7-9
CASSHTGAGGNQPQHF
TGTGCCAGCAGCCACACAGGGGCGGGTGGCAATCAGCCCCAGCATTTT
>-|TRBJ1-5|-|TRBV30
CAWSPTTGGQPQHF
TGTGCCTGGAGTCCCACGACGGGAGGGCAGCCCCAGCATTTT
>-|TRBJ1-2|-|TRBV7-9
CASSSDHQTVYEGYTF
TGTGCCAGCAGCTCAGACCACCAGACAGTCTATGAAGGCTACACCTTC
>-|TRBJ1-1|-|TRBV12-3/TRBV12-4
CASSLHSQNTEAFF
TGTGCCAGCAGTTTACACAGCCAGAACACTGAAGCTTTCTTT
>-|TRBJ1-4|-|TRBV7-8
CASSLTSTNEKLFF
TGTGCCAGCAGCTTAACGAGCACTAATGAAAAACTGTTTTTT
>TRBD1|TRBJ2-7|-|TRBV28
CASRPTGTGFHEQYF
TGTGCCAGCAGACCCACCGGGACAGGGTTCCACGAGCAGTACTTC
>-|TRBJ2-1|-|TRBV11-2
CASSSGAPRYNEQFF
TGTGCCAGCAGCTCCGGGGCGCCCAGATACAATGAGCAGTTCTTC
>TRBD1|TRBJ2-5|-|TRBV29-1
CSVDPDRAPETQYF
TGCAGCGTTGATCCGGACAGGGCCCCAGAGACCCAGTACTTC
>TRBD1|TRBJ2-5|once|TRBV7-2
CASSIDRVQETQYF
TGTGCCAGCAGCATCGACAGGGTTCAAGAGACCCAGTACTTC
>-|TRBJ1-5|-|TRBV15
CATSRPWDGQPQHF
TGTGCCACCAGCAGACCCTGGGACGGGCAGCCCCAGCATTTT
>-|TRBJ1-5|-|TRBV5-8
CASTQGSNQPQHF
TGTGCCAGCACTCAGGGTAGCAATCAGCCCCAGCATTTT
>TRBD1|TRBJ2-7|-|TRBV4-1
CASSQGTGVEQYF
TGCGCCAGCAGCCAAGGGACAGGGGTCGAGCAGTACTTC
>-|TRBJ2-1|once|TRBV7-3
CASRDTPSDEQFF
TGTGCCAGCAGAGATACCCCCAGTGATGAGCAGTTCTTC
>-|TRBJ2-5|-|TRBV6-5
CASSSGARREYF
TGTGCCAGCAGTTCTGGAGCTAGGAGGGAGTACTTC
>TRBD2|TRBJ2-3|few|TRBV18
CASSLSGDTDTQYF
TGTGCCAGCTCCCTTAGCGGGGACACAGATACGCAGTATTTT
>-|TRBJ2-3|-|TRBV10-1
CASSDGTQRPTDTQYF
TGCGCCAGCAGTGACGGGACCCAGCGGCCCACAGATACGCAGTATTTT
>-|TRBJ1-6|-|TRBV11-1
CASSLATLRTGNHGYNSPLHF
TGTGCCAGCAGCTTAGCGACGTTACGTACAGGGAACCACGGCTATAATTCACCCCTCCACTTT
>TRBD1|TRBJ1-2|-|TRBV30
CAWSSRGPDGYTF
TGTGCCTGGAGTTCCAGGGGGCCGGATGGCTACACCTTC
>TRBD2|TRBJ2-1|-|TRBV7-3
CASSLAGVNNEQFF
TGTGCCAGCAGCTTGGCGGGAGTAAACAATGAGCAGTTCTTC
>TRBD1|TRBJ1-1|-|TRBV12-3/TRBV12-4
CASIATGMNTEAFF
TGTGCCAGCATCGCGACAGGGATGAACACTGAAGCTTTCTTT
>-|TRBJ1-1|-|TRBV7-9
CASSLPPGNTEAFF
TGTGCCAGCAGCCTCCCGCCGGGGAACACTGAAGCTTTCTTT
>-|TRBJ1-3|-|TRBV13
CASSPPRGSGNTIYF
TGTGCCAGCAGCCCCCCGAGGGGGTCTGGAAACACCATATATTTT
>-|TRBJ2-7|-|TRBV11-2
CASSPTDRSYEQYF
TGTGCCAGCAGCCCAACCGACAGATCCTACGAGCAGTACTTC
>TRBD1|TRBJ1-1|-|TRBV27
CASSTFRTGRQAFF
TGTGCCAGCAGTACCTTCCGGACAGGAAGACAAGCTTTCTTT
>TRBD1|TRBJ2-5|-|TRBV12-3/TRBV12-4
CASSRDRIETQYF
TGTGCCAGCAGCCGGGACAGAATAGAGACCCAGTACTTC
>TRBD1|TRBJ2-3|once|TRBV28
CASSHGTGGADTQYF
TGTGCCAGCAGTCATGGGACAGGGGGGGCAGATACGCAGTATTTT
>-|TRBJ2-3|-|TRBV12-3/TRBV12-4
CASSNVGDTQYF
TGTGCCAGCTCAAACGTCGGGGATACGCAGTATTTT
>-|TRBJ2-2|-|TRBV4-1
CASSAFPGFRNQSKNTGELFF
TGCGCCAGCAGCGCTTTCCCCGGTTTTCGGAACCAATCGAAGAACACCGGGGAGCTGTTTTTT
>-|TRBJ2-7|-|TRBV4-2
CASSQDWPSGDEQYF
TGTGCCAGCAGCCAAGACTGGCCCTCAGGGGACGAGCAGTACTTC
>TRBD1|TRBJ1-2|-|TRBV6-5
CASSPPGQRLNGYTF
TGTGCCAGCAGTCCCCCGGGACAGAGATTAAATGGCTACACCTTC
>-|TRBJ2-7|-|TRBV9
CASSVEPTKSSYEQYF
TGTGCCAGCAGCGTAGAGCCTACGAAGAGCTCCTACGAGCAGTACTTC
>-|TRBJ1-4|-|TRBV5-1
CASSLVTDGEKLFF
TGCGCCAGCAGCTTGGTTACCGACGGCGAAAAACTGTTTTTT
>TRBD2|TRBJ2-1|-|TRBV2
CASQEAGGYNEQFF
TGTGCCAGCCAGGAAGCGGGAGGGTACAATGAGCAGTTCTTC